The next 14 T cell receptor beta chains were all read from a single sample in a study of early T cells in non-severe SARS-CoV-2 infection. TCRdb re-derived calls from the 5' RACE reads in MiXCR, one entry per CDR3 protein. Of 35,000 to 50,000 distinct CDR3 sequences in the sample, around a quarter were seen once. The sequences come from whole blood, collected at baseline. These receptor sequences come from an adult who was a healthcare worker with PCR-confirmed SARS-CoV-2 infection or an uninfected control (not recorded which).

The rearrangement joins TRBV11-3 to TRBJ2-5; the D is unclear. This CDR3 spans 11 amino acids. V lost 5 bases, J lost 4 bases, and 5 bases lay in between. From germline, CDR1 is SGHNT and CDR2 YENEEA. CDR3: CASSAGETQYF. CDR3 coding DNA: TGTGCCAGCAGCGCAGGAGAGACCCAGTACTTC.

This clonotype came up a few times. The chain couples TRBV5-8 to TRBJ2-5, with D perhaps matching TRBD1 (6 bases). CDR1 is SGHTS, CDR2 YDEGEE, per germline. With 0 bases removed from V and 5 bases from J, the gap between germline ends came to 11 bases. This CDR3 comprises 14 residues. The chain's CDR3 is CASSLDRASETQYF. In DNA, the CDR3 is TGTGCCAGCAGCTTGGACAGGGCGTCGGAGACCCAGTACTTC.

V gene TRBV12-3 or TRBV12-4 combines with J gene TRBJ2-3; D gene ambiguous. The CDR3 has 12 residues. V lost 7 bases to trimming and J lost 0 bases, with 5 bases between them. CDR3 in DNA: TGTGCCAGCACTCTGAGCACAGATACGCAGTATTTT. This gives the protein CASTLSTDTQYF.

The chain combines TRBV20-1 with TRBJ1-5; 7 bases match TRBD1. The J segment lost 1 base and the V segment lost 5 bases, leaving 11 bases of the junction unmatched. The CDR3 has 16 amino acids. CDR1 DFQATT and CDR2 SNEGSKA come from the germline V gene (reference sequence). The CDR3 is CSAWGTVEGSNQPQHF. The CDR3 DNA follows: TGCAGTGCTTGGGGGACAGTAGAGGGGAGCAATCAGCCCCAGCATTTT.

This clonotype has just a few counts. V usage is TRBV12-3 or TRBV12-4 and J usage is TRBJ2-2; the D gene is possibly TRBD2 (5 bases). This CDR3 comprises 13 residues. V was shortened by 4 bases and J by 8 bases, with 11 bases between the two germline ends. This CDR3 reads CASSSQRVGELFF. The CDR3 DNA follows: TGTGCCAGCAGTTCCCAGAGGGTTGGGGAGCTGTTTTTT.

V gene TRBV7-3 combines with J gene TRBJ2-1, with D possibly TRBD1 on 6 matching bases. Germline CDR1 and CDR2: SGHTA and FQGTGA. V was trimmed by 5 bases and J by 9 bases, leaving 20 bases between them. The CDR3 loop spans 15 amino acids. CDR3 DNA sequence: TGTGCCAGCAGCCTCGCGGGTGGGCAGGGGACTGAGCAGTTCTTC. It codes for CASSLAGGQGTEQFF.

CDR3 in DNA: TGTGCCAGCAGCTTTTCGGGACCTCAAGAGACCCAGTACTTC. Translation: CASSFSGPQETQYF. The gene calls are TRBV11-2 and TRBJ2-5; D assignment may be TRBD1 or TRBD2 (5 bases each). The V gene lost 3 bases and the J gene lost 2 bases, with 10 bases spanning the gap. Germline V gene data show CDR1 as SGHAT and CDR2 as FQNNGV. There are 14 residues in the CDR3.

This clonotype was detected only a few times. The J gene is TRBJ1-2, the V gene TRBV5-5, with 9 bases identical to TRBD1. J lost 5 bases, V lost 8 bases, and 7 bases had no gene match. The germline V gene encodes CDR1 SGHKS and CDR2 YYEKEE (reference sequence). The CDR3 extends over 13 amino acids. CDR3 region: CASRPDRGYGYTF. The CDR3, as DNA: TGTGCCAGTAGACCGGACAGGGGATATGGCTACACCTTC.

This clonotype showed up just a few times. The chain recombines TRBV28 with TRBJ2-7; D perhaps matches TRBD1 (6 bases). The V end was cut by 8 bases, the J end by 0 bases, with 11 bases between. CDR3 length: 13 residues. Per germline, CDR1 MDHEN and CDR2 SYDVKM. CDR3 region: CASGKGDSYEQYF. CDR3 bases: TGTGCCAGCGGTAAGGGGGACTCCTACGAGCAGTACTTC.

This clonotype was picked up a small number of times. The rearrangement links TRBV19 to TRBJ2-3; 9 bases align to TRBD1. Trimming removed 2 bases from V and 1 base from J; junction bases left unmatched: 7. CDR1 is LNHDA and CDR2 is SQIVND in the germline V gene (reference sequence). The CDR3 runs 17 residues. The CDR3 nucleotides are TGTGCCAGTAGTATATCCTCCTGGACAGGGGGCACAGATACGCAGTATTTT. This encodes CASSISSWTGGTDTQYF. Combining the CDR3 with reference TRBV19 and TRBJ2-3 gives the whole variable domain DGGITQSPKYLFRKEGQNVTLSCEQNLNHDAMYWYRQDPGQGLRLIYYSQIVNDFQKGDIAEGYSVSREKKESFPLTVTSAQKNPTAFYLCASSISSWTGGTDTQYFGPGTRLTVL.

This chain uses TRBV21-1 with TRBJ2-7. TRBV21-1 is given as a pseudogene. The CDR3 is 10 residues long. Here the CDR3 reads CASNSYEQYF. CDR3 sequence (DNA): TGTGCCAGCAACTCCTACGAGCAGTACTTC.

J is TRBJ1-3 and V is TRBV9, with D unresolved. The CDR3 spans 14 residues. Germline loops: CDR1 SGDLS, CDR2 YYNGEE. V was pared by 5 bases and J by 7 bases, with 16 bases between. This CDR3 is CASSPTAGQNTIYF. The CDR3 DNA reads TGTGCCAGCAGTCCTACAGCCGGGCAGAACACCATATATTTT.

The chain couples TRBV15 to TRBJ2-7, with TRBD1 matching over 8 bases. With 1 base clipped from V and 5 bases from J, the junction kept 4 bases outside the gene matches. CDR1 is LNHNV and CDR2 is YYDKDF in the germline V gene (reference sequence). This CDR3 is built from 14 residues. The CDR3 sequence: CATSRVGQVNEQYF. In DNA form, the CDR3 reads TGTGCCACCAGCAGAGTGGGACAGGTAAACGAGCAGTACTTC.

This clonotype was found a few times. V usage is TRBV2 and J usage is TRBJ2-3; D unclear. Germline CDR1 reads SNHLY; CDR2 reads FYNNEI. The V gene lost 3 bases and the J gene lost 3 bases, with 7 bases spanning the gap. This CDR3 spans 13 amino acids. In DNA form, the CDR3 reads TGTGCCAGCAGTGAGGGGTTTACAGATACGCAGTATTTT. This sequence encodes CASSEGFTDTQYF. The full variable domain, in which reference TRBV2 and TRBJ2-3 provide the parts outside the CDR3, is EPEVTQTPSHQVTQMGQEVILRCVPISNHLYFYWYRQILGQKVEFLVSFYNNEISEKSEIFDDQFSVERPDGSNFTLKIRSTKLEDSAMYFCASSEGFTDTQYFGPGTRLTVL.